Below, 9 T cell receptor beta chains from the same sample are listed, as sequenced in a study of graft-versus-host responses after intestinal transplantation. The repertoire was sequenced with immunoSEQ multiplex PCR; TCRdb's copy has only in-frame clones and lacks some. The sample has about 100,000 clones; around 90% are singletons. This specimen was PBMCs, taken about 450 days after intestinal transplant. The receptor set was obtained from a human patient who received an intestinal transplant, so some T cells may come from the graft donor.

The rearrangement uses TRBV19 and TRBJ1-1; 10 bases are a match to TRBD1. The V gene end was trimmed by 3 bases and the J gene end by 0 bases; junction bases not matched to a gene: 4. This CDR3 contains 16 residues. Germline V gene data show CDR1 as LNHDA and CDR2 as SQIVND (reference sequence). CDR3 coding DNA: TGTGCCAGTAGTATTTGGGGACAGGGGTTGAACACTGAAGCTTTCTTT. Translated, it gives CASSIWGQGLNTEAFF.

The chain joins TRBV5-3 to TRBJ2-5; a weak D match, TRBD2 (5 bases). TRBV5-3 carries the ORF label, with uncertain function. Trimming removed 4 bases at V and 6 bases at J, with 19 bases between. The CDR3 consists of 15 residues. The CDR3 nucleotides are TGTGCCAGAAGCGTAACCGGGGTACGGCGGAAGACCCAGTACTTC. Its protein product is CARSVTGVRRKTQYF.

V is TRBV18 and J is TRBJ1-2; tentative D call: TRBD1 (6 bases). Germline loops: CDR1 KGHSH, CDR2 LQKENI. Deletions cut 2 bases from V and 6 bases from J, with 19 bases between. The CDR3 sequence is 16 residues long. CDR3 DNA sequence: TGTGCCAGCTCACCATCGGACAGTCCATTCCCCCATGGCTACACCTTC. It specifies CASSPSDSPFPHGYTF.

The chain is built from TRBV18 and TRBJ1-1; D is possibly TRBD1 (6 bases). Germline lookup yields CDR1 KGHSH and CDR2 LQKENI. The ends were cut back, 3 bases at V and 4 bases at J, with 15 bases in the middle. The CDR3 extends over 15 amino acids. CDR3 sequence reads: CASSPYRDTGTEAFF. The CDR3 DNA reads TGTGCCAGCTCACCCTACCGGGACACTGGCACTGAAGCTTTCTTT.

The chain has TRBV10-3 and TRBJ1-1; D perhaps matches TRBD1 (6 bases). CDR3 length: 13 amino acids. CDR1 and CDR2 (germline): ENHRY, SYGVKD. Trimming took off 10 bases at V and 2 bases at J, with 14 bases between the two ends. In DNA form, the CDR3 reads TGTGCCACGGAGACAGGTACTAACACTGAAGCTTTCTTT. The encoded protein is CATETGTNTEAFF.

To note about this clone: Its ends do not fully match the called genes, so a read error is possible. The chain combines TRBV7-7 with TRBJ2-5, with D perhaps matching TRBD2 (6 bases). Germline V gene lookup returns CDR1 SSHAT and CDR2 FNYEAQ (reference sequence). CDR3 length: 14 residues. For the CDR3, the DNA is TGTGCTAGCAGCTTGCTCGGGGGAGAGGAGACCCAGTACTTC. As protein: CASSLLGGEETQYF.

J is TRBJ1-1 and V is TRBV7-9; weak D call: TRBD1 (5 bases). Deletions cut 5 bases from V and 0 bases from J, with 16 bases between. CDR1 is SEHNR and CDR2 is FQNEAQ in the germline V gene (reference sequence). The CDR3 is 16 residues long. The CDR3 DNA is TGTGCCAGCAGCCCTAGTTACCCGACAGTGAACACTGAAGCTTTCTTT. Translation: CASSPSYPTVNTEAFF.

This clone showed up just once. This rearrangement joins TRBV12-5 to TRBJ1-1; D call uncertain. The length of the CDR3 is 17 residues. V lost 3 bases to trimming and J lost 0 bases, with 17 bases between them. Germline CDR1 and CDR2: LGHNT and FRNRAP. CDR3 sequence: CASGFPGFRDMNTEAFF. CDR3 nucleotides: TGTGCTAGTGGTTTCCCGGGCTTTAGAGACATGAACACTGAAGCTTTCTTT. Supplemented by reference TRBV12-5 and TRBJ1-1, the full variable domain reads DARVTQTPRHKVTEMGQEVTMRCQPILGHNTVFWYRQTMMQGLELLAYFRNRAPLDDSGMPKDRFSAEMPDATLATLKIQPSEPRDSAVYFCASGFPGFRDMNTEAFFGQGTRLTVV.

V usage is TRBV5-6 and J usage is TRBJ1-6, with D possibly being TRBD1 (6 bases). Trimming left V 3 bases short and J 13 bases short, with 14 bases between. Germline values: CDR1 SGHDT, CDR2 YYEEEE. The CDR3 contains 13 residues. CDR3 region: CASSSSGTNPLHF. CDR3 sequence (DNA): TGTGCCAGCAGCTCGTCGGGGACAAACCCCCTCCACTTT.